A selection of T cell receptor beta chains follows, all from one sample in a study of blood T cell repertoires in COVID-19. Using immunoSEQ multiplex PCR, the repertoire was profiled, and TCRdb retains in-frame clones only, with some absent. Counted here are some 94,000 clones, around 88% occurring once; the ten biggest clones make up approximately 16%. Material for sequencing was peripheral blood. The receptors stem from a woman aged 60 to 75 with COVID-19, enrolled during active disease. CDR3s leave out the opening cysteine and the closing phenylalanine or tryptophan.

J	V	CDR3
TRBJ1-1	TRBV18	ASSPGHLNTEAF
TRBJ2-7	TRBV6-5	ASRRLAGSYEQY
TRBJ1-1	TRBV7-2	ASSPRAAYEAF
TRBJ1-2	TRBV25-1	ASSAGYGYT
TRBJ1-6	TRBV7-9	ASSLWRAPVGNSPLH
TRBJ1-1	TRBV4-2	ASSQPDRGTSAF
TRBJ1-4	TRBV2	ASSPDSINEKLF
TRBJ1-2	TRBV2	AIPGGAGYGYT
TRBJ1-1	TRBV11-2	ASSHGPGGAEAF
TRBJ1-5	TRBV19	ASSISISNQPQH
TRBJ2-7	TRBV2	ASIFASNSIEQY
TRBJ1-2	TRBV7-9	ASSQGGANYGYT
TRBJ1-2	TRBV21-1	ASSKGKRQESSRT
TRBJ2-1	TRBV6-5	ASSYGWAGDYNEQF
TRBJ1-1	TRBV9	ASSARVGRKDTEAF
TRBJ2-3	TRBV12-5	ASGLKPILGRGRTDTQY
TRBJ2-1	TRBV18	ASSSGGLNEQF
TRBJ1-1	TRBV5-8	ASSHYQDTEAF
TRBJ2-3	TRBV6-1	ASSDQTPAGSTDTQY
TRBJ2-7	TRBV6-6	ASSYSSGGGSYEQY
TRBJ1-5	TRBV27	ASSLHRGDRAGQPQH
TRBJ1-5	TRBV6-2/TRBV6-3	ASSTIWQGGTDGNQPQH